This T cell receptor beta chain was sequenced in a study of radiation and T cells in renal cell carcinoma. Whole-study findings and limits: Pretreatment tumor biopsies were lacking, so baseline clonotypes are unknown.

Using immunoSEQ multiplex PCR, the repertoire was profiled, and TCRdb retains in-frame clones only, with some absent. The table shows tens of thousands of clones, with approximately 86% occurring only once. As for time point: blood 2 weeks post-SBRT. As to treatment: 15 Gy SBRT to primary tumor, nephrectomy 4 weeks later. Germline CDR1 reads MGHDK; CDR2 reads SYGVNS. Trimming shortened V by 2 bases and J by 5 bases, and 12 bases separated the two germline ends. CDR3 length: 15 amino acids. Turning to this clone: Its specificity is unknown.

Sequencing used blood, obtained from a patient whose treatment included radiotherapy and nephrectomy. The receptor was isolated from a woman between 50 and 59 years old with renal cell carcinoma. The rearrangement uses TRBV25-1 and TRBJ2-2, with D perhaps TRBD1 (5 bases). CDR3: CASSEVLGATGELFF. In nucleotides, the CDR3 is TGTGCCAGCAGTGAAGTGTTAGGGGCGACCGGGGAGCTGTTTTTT.